The clone carrying this T cell receptor (beta chain) was picked up a small number of times. Its matching antigen is unknown. The sample comes from a study of neurological immune-mediated disorders. Synthesis of cDNA used 5'RACE (with 10-nucleotide random UMIs). Via MiXCR, TCRdb re-called the 5' RACE reads, giving one row per CDR3 protein. The table has tens of thousands of distinct CDR3 sequences, roughly 10% seen once. Study findings and constraints: In HTLV-1-associated myelopathy, TCR clonal expansion was greatest, and in multiple sclerosis it was least, below healthy controls. CDR3 amino acid sequences of expanded clones were not shared across subjects, a result suggesting private repertoires in all groups.

Germline CDR1 SNHLY, CDR2 FYNNEI. This CDR3 comprises 16 residues. Trimming removed 1 base from V and 5 bases from J, with 12 bases in between. Time point given: longitudinal time-point 1 (baseline). The group of healthy controls was made up of people who were blood bank volunteers in Maryland, USA. This receptor was taken from a man between 25 and 39 years old in good health. The V gene is TRBV2, the J gene TRBJ1-6; tentatively, D is TRBD1 (6 bases). The sequenced sample was PBMCs. The CDR3 reads CASSEDGGLNNSPLHF. Written as DNA, the CDR3 is TGTGCCAGCAGTGAAGATGGGGGCCTCAATAATTCACCCCTCCACTTT.